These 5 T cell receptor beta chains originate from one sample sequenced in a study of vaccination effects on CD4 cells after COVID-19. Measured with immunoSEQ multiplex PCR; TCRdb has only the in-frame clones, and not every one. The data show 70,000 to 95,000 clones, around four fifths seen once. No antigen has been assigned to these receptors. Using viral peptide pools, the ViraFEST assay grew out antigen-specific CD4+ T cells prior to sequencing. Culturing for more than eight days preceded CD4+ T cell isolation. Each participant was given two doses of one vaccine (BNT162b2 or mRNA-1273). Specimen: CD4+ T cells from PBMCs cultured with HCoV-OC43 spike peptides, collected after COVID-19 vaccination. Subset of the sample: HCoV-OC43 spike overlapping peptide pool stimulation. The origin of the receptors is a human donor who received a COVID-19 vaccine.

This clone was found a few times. CDR3 sequence (DNA): TGTGCCGGACAGGGGACCTCCTATAATTCACCCCTCCACTTT. It yields the protein CAGQGTSYNSPLHF. The gene calls are TRBV2 and TRBJ1-6, with TRBD1 matching 9 bases. Germline V gene lookup returns CDR1 SNHLY and CDR2 FYNNEI. V lost 11 bases and J lost 0; bases outside the gene matches: 2. CDR3 length equals 14 residues.

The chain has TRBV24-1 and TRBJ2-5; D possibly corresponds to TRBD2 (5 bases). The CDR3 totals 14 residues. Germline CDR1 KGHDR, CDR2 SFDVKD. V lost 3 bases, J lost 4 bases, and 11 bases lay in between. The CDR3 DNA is TGTGCCACCAGTGATGGACTTAGTGGAGAGACCCAGTACTTC. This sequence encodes CATSDGLSGETQYF.

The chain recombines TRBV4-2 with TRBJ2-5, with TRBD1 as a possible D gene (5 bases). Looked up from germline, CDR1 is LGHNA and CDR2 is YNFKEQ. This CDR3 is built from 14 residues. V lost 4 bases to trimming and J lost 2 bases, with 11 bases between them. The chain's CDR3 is CASSRKDKQETQYF. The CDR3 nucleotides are TGTGCCAGCAGCCGGAAGGACAAACAAGAGACCCAGTACTTC.

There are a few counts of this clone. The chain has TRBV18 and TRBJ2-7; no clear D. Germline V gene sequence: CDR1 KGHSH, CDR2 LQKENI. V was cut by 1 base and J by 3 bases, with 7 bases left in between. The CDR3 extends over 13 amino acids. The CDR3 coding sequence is TGTGCCAGCTCACCACTGGGAAACTACGAGCAGTACGTC. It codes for CASSPLGNYEQYV.

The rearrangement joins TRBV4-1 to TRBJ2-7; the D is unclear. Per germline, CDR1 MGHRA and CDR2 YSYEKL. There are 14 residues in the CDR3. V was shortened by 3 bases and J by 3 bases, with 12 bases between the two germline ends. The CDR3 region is CASSHQAGGYEQYV. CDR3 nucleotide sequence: TGCGCCAGCAGCCACCAGGCAGGCGGCTACGAGCAGTACGTC.